This is a list of T cell receptor beta chains from one sample in a study of blood T cell repertoires in COVID-19. Here immunoSEQ multiplex PCR was the method, and the copy in TCRdb shows in-frame clones only, minus some. Among 300,000 to 350,000 clones listed, nearly 90% were seen once. The sample taken for sequencing was PBMCs or T cells enriched from blood (not recorded which). These TCRs come from a woman younger than 35 with acute COVID-19. The CDR3 runs from the conserved cysteine through the conserved F or W. D genes are given only for firm matches. Not every row has a clone size; where given, it reads once, few, many or a size class.

>TRBV7-7|once|TRBD2|TRBJ2-3
CASSLTSGRADTQYF
TGTGCTAGCAGCTTGACTAGCGGGAGAGCAGATACGCAGTATTTT
>TRBV5-1|.|.|TRBJ1-3
CASSGIQGSTGNTIYF
TGCGCCAGCAGCGGGATACAGGGTTCAACTGGAAACACCATATATTTT
>TRBV11-2|.|.|TRBJ2-2
CASSPRGTNTGELFF
TGTGCCAGCAGCCCCCGGGGGACGAACACCGGGGAGCTGTTTTTT
>TRBV28|.|.|TRBJ1-2
CASSFGIVFNYGYTF
TGTGCCAGCAGTTTTGGCATTGTTTTTAACTATGGCTACACCTTC
>TRBV7-3|once|TRBD1|TRBJ1-2
CASSLWGTGGLGGYTF
TGTGCCAGCAGCTTATGGGGGACAGGGGGCTTAGGTGGCTACACCTTC
>TRBV28|once|.|TRBJ2-5
CASTLTSWETQYF
TGTGCCAGCACATTGACTAGTTGGGAGACCCAGTACTTC
>TRBV7-3|.|.|TRBJ1-2
CASSPSSGDPTGYTF
TGTGCCAGCAGCCCATCGAGTGGAGACCCGACGGGCTACACCTTC
>TRBV11-3|.|TRBD1|TRBJ2-3
CASSSGDRGTDTQYF
TGTGCCAGCAGCTCCGGGGACAGGGGAACAGATACGCAGTATTTT
>TRBV28|.|.|TRBJ2-5
CASSELNLQTQYF
TGTGCCAGCAGTGAACTCAATCTGCAGACCCAGTACTTC
>TRBV27|.|.|TRBJ2-3
CASSRPFSGASTDTQYF
TGTGCCAGCTCTCGACCCTTTAGCGGAGCTAGCACAGATACGCAGTATTTT
>TRBV3-1/TRBV3-2|.|TRBD2|TRBJ2-3
CASSLLAGGGGTDTQYF
TGTGCCAGCAGCCTTTTAGCGGGAGGGGGTGGAACAGATACGCAGTATTTT
>TRBV5-4|.|.|TRBJ2-5
CASSSQGVKETQYF
TGTGCCAGCAGCTCACAGGGTGTAAAAGAGACCCAGTACTTC
>TRBV18|.|.|TRBJ1-1
CASSAAVTRGDADTEAFF
TGTGCCAGCTCCGCCGCCGTTACCCGGGGGGACGCGGACACTGAAGCTTTCTTT
>TRBV20-1|.|.|TRBJ1-5
CSASGDQPQHF
TGCAGTGCTAGTGGAGATCAGCCCCAGCATTTT
>TRBV29-1|.|.|TRBJ2-7
CGGTGTADYEQYF
TGCGGGGGGACCGGGACAGCAGACTACGAGCAGTACTTC
>TRBV15|.|.|TRBJ2-7
CATSEGPNEQYF
TGTGCCACCAGCGAGGGCCCCAACGAGCAGTACTTC
>TRBV29-1|.|.|TRBJ2-2
CSGRGTGELFF
TGCAGCGGGAGGGGAACCGGGGAGCTGTTTTTT
>TRBV28|.|.|TRBJ1-6
CASSEVDSPLHF
TGTGCCAGCAGTGAGGTGGATTCACCCCTCCACTTT
>TRBV7-9|.|.|TRBJ1-4
CASSFARGRATNEKLFF
TGTGCCAGCAGCTTTGCCAGGGGACGAGCAACTAATGAAAAACTGTTTTTT
>TRBV5-5|.|.|TRBJ2-7
CASSSGGTVTYEQYF
TGTGCCAGCAGCTCGGGGGGGACAGTGACTTACGAGCAGTACTTC
>TRBV12-3/TRBV12-4|.|.|TRBJ2-1
CASSLGLNEQFF
TGTGCCAGCAGTTTAGGACTCAATGAGCAGTTCTTC
>TRBV5-1|.|.|TRBJ1-1
CASSADTEAFF
TGCGCCAGCTCAGCGGACACTGAAGCTTTCTTT
>TRBV9|.|TRBD2|TRBJ2-2
CASSGPGTSGRGGELFF
TGTGCCAGCAGCGGCCCCGGGACTAGCGGGAGGGGGGGGGAGCTGTTTTTT
>TRBV19|once|.|TRBJ1-5
CASSSRQTDQPQHF
TGTGCCAGTAGTTCCCGACAGACTGATCAGCCCCAGCATTTT
>TRBV9|.|TRBD1|TRBJ1-5
CASTPGQDNQPQHF
TGTGCCAGCACCCCCGGACAGGACAATCAGCCCCAGCATTTT
>TRBV13|once|.|TRBJ1-1
CASSLDRVPEAFF
TGTGCCAGCAGCTTAGACAGGGTCCCTGAAGCTTTCTTT
>TRBV28|.|.|TRBJ2-7
CASRSTGESYEQYF
TGTGCCAGCAGATCAACGGGGGAATCCTACGAGCAGTACTTC
>TRBV28|once|.|TRBJ1-2
CASSLGASGYTF
TGTGCCAGCAGTTTAGGGGCCTCAGGCTACACCTTC
>TRBV29-1|.|.|TRBJ1-2
CSVDLPDGYTF
TGCAGCGTTGACCTTCCTGATGGCTACACCTTC
>TRBV5-1|.|TRBD1|TRBJ1-1
CASSLGGTVLNTEAFF
TGCGCCAGCAGCTTGGGGGGGACAGTTTTGAACACTGAAGCTTTCTTT
>TRBV19|.|TRBD2|TRBJ2-7
CASSTPGLPIEQYF
TGTGCCAGTAGTACCCCGGGACTACCTATCGAGCAGTACTTC
>TRBV30|.|.|TRBJ2-1
CAWGDGSNEQFF
TGTGCCTGGGGAGACGGGTCCAATGAGCAGTTCTTC
>TRBV7-9|few|.|TRBJ2-1
CASSLKGPYNEQFF
TGTGCCAGCAGCTTAAAGGGGCCCTACAATGAGCAGTTCTTC
>TRBV5-1|.|TRBD1|TRBJ1-4
CASSWMGQTNEKLFF
TGCGCCAGCAGCTGGATGGGACAGACTAATGAAAAACTGTTTTTT
>TRBV28|.|TRBD1|TRBJ1-2
CASQQRDRLLNNYGYTF
TGTGCCAGCCAACAGCGGGACAGGTTACTTAATAACTATGGCTACACCTTC
>TRBV18|.|.|TRBJ1-2
CASSPSQRDANYGYTF
TGTGCCAGCTCACCATCACAGAGAGACGCAAACTATGGCTACACCTTC
>TRBV5-1|.|.|TRBJ2-5
CASSPYWSGDETQYF
TGCGCCAGCAGCCCATACTGGTCAGGGGACGAGACCCAGTACTTC
>TRBV9|.|.|TRBJ2-3
CASSLLYSTDTQYF
TGTGCCAGCAGCCTATTGTATAGCACAGATACGCAGTATTTT
>TRBV3-1/TRBV3-2|few|.|TRBJ1-2
CASSQGTRQHYGYTF
TGTGCCAGCAGCCAAGGTACTCGACAGCACTATGGCTACACCTTC